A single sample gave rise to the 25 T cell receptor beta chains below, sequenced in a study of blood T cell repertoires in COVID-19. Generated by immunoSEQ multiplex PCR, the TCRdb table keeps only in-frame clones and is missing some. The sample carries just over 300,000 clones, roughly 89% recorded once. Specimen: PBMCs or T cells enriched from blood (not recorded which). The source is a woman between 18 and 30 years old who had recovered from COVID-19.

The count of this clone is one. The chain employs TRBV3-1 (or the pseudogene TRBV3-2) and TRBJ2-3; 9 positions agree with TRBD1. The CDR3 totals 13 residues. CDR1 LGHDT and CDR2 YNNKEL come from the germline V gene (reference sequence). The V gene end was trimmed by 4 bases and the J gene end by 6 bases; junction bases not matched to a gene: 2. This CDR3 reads CASSRQGGDTQYF. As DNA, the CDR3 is TGTGCCAGCAGCCGACAGGGGGGCGATACGCAGTATTTT.

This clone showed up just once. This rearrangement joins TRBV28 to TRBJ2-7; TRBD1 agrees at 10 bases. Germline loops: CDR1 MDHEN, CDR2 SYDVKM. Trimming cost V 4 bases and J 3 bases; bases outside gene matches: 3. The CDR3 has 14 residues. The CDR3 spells CASSSRDRGYEQYF. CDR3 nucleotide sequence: TGTGCCAGCAGTTCCCGGGACAGGGGCTACGAGCAGTACTTC.

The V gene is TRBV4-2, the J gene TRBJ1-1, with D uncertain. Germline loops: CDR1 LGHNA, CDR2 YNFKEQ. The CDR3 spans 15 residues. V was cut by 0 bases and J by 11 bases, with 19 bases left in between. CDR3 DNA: TGTGCCAGCAGCCAAGATCCAGGTCCAAACACGCCGGCTTTCTTT. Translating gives CASSQDPGPNTPAFF.

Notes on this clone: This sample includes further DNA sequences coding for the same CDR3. The CDR3 reads CASSQDLSTGELFF. DNA for the CDR3: TGTGCCAGCAGCCAAGATCTGTCGACCGGGGAGCTGTTTTTT. V gene TRBV14 combines with J gene TRBJ2-2; the D is unclear. CDR1 is SGHDN and CDR2 is FVKESK in the germline V gene. V was clipped by 0 bases and J by 5 bases, with 7 bases between them. This CDR3 contains 14 residues.

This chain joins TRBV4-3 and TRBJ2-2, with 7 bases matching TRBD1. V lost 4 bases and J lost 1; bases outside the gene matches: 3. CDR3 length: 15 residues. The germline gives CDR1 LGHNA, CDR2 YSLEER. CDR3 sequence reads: CASSLRQGNTGELFF. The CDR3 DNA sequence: TGCGCCAGCAGCCTTCGACAGGGGAACACCGGGGAGCTGTTTTTT.

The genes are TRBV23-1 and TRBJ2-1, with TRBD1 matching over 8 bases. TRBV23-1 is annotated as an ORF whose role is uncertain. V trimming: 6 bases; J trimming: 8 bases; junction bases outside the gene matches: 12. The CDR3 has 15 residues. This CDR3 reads CASRRRTGHMDEQFF. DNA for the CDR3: TGCGCCAGCAGACGACGGACAGGGCATATGGATGAGCAGTTCTTC.

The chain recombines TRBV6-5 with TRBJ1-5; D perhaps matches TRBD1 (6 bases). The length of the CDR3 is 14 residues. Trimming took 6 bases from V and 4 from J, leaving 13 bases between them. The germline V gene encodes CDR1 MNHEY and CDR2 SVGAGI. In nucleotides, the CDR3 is TGTGCCAGCAGAAAGACAGGAGAAAATCAGCCCCAGCATTTT. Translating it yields CASRKTGENQPQHF.

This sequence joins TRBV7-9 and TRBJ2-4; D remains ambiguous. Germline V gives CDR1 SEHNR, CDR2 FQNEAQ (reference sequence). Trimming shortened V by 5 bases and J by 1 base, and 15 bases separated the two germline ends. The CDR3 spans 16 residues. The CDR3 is CASSPERLLAKNIQYF. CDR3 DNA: TGTGCCAGCAGCCCAGAGAGGTTGTTGGCCAAAAACATTCAGTACTTC.

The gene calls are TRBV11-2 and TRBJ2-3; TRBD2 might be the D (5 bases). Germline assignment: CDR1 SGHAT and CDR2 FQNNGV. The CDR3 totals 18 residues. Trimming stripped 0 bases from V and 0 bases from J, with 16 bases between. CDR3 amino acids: CASSLEYPSSSSTDTQYF. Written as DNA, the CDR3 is TGTGCCAGCAGCTTAGAATACCCTAGCTCGTCTAGCACAGATACGCAGTATTTT.

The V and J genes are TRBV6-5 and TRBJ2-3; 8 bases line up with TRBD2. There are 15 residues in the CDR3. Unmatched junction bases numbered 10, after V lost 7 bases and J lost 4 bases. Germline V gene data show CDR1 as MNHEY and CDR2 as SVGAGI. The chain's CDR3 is CASTTRRGVPDTQYF. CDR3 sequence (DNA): TGTGCCAGCACTACTCGGCGGGGGGTTCCAGATACGCAGTATTTT.

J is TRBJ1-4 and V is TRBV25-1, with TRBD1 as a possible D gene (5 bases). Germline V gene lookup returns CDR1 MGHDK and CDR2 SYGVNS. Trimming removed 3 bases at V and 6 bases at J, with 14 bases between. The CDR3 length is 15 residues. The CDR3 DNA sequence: TGTGCCAGCAGTGACTCTACAAGGGGCGATGAAAAACTGTTTTTT. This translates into CASSDSTRGDEKLFF.

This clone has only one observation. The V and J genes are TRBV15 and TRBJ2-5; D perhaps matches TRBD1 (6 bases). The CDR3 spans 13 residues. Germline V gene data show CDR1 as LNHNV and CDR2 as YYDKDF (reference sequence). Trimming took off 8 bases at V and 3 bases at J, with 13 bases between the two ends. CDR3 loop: CATGRQGKETQYF. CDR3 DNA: TGTGCCACCGGACGGCAGGGGAAAGAGACCCAGTACTTC. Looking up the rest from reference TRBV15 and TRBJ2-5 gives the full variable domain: DAMVIQNPRYQVTQFGKPVTLSCSQTLNHNVMYWYQQKSSQAPKLLFHYYDKDFNNEADTPDNFQSRRPNTSFCFLDIRSPGLGDTAMYLCATGRQGKETQYFGPGTRLLVL.

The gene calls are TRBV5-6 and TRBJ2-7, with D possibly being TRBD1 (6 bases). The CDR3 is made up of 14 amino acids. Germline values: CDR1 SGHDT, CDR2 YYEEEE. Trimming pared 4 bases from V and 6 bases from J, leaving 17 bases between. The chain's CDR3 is CASSQQTTGTEQYF. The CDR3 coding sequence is TGTGCCAGCAGCCAGCAAACTACAGGGACCGAGCAGTACTTC.

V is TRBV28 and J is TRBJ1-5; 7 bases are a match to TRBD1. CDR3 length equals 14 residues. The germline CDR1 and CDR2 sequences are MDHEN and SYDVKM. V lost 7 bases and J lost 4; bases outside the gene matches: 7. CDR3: CASIRDRVNQPQHF. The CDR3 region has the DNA TGTGCCAGCATACGCGACAGGGTAAATCAGCCCCAGCATTTT.

CDR3 nucleotides: TGCGCCAGCAGCTTGGCAGTTAACACCGGGGAGCTGTTTTTT. This sequence encodes CASSLAVNTGELFF. V and J are TRBV5-1 and TRBJ2-2; D is unresolved. This CDR3 is 14 amino acids long. Germline CDR1 and CDR2: SGHRS and YFSETQ. The germline V and J ends were trimmed by 0 bases and 2 bases, with 5 bases remaining between them. Based on the CDR3 plus reference TRBV5-1 and TRBJ2-2, the full variable domain is KAGVTQTPRYLIKTRGQQVTLSCSPISGHRSVSWYQQTPGQGLQFLFEYFSETQRNKGNFPGRFSGRQFSNSRSEMNVSTLELGDSALYLCASSLAVNTGELFFGEGSRLTVL.

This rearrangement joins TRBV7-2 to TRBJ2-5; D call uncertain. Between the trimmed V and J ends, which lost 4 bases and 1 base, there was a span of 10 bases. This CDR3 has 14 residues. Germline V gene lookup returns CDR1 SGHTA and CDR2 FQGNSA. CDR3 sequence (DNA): TGTGCCAGCAGCTCGTCTAGGCCCCAAGAGACCCAGTACTTC. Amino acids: CASSSSRPQETQYF.

The CDR3 loop is CATSAKGSTQPQHF. CDR3 DNA sequence: TGTGCCACCAGTGCTAAGGGGTCAACTCAGCCCCAGCATTTT. The V call is TRBV24-1, the J call TRBJ1-5; a weak D match, TRBD1 (5 bases). V was cut by 5 bases and J by 6 bases, with 13 bases left in between. Germline lookup yields CDR1 KGHDR and CDR2 SFDVKD. This CDR3 has 14 residues.

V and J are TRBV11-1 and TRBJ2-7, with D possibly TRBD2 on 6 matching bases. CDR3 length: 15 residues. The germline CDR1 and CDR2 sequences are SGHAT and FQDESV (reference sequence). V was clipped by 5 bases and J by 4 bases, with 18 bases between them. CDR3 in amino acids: CASSPLSGSTYEQYF. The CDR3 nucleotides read TGTGCCAGCAGCCCATTGTCCGGGAGTACTTACGAGCAGTACTTC.

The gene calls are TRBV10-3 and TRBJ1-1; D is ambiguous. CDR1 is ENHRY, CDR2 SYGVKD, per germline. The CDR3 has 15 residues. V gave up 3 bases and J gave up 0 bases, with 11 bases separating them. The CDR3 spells CAISEGRGMNTEAFF. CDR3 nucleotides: TGTGCCATCAGTGAAGGGCGGGGAATGAACACTGAAGCTTTCTTT.

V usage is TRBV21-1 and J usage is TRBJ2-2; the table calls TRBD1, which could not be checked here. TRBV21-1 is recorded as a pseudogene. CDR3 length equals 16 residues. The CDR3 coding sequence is TGTGCCAGCAGCGCTTACAGGGGGGCGAACACCGGGGAGCTGTTTTTT. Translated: CASSAYRGANTGELFF.

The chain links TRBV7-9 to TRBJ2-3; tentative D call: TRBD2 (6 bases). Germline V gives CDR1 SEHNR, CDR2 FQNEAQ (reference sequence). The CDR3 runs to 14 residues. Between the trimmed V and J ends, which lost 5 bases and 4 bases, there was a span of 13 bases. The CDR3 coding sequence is TGTGCCAGCAGCATCCCGTGGGGGGCAGATACGCAGTATTTT. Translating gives CASSIPWGADTQYF.

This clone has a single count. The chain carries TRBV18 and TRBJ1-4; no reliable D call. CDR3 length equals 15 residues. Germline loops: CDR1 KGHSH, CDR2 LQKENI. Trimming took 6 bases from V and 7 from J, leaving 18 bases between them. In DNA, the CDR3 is TGTGCCAGCTCCCGAACACCGGATAGCGGTGAAAAACTGTTTTTT. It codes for CASSRTPDSGEKLFF. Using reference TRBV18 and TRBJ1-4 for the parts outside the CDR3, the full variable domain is NAGVMQNPRHLVRRRGQEARLRCSPMKGHSHVYWYRQLPEEGLKFMVYLQKENIIDESGMPKERFSAEFPKEGPSILRIQQVVRGDSAAYFCASSRTPDSGEKLFFGSGTQLSVL.

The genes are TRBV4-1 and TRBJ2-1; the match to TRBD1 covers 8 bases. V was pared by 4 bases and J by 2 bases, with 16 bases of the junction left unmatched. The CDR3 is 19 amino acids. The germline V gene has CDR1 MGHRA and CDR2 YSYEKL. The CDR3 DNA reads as TGCGCCAGCAGCCGGCCGGTGACAGGGGATCTTTCCCCCTACAATGAGCAGTTCTTC. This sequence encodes CASSRPVTGDLSPYNEQFF.

CDR3 in DNA: TGTGCCATCAGTGAGGGGACAGGGGCCCACGAGCAGTACTTC. It translates to CAISEGTGAHEQYF. V gene TRBV10-3 combines with J gene TRBJ2-7; 10 bases match TRBD1. CDR1 is ENHRY, CDR2 SYGVKD, per germline. The CDR3 sequence is 14 residues long. V lost 2 bases, J lost 5 bases, and 3 bases stayed unmatched.

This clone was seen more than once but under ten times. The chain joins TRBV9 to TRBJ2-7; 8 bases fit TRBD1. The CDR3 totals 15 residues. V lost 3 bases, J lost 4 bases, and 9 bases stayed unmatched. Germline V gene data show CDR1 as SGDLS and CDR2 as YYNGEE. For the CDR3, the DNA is TGTGCCAGCAGCGAATCAGGGGGCGGCGGGTACGAGCAGTACTTC. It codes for CASSESGGGGYEQYF.